The sequence of this T cell receptor (beta chain) was determined in a study of blood T cell repertoires in COVID-19. Trimming pared 0 bases from V and 0 bases from J, leaving 12 bases between. This CDR3 has 17 residues. Germline assignment: CDR1 PRHDT and CDR2 FYEKMQ (reference sequence). The assay was immunoSEQ multiplex PCR, and TCRdb's table has in-frame clones only and misses some. The table includes under 300,000 clones, roughly 88% detected once. The clonotype was recovered from a woman under 40 who had recovered from COVID-19. The V gene is TRBV13, the J gene TRBJ2-4; the D is unclear. The sequenced sample consisted of PBMCs or T cells enriched from blood (not recorded which). In DNA, the CDR3 is TGTGCCAGCAGCTTAGGCCTCCGCGGAAAAGCCAAAAACATTCAGTACTTC. This encodes CASSLGLRGKAKNIQYF.